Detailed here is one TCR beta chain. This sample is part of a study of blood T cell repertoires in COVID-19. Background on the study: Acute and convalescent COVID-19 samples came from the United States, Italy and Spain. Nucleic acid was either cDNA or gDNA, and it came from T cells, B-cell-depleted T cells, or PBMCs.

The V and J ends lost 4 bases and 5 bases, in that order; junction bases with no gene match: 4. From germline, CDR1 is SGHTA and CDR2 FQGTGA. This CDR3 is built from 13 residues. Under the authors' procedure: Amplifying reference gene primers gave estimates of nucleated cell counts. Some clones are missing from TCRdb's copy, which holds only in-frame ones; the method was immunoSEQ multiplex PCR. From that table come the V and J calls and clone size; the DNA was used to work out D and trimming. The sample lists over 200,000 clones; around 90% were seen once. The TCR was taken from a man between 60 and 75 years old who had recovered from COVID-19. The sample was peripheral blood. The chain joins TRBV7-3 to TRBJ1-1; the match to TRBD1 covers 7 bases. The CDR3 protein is CASSSDRVTEAFF. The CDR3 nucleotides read TGTGCCAGCAGCTCCGACAGGGTAACTGAAGCTTTCTTT.